One and the same sample provided the 17 T cell receptor beta chains below, sequenced in a study of human CD8 memory T cell subsets. UMI-labeled 5' RACE was used to make TCR beta libraries. TCRdb reanalyzed the 5' RACE reads, giving one entry per CDR3 protein sequence and no DNA. Its table lists several thousand distinct CDR3 sequences. The sample was CD8+ stem-like memory T cells (TSCM and TCM) sorted from PBMCs. The subset was: stem-like memory CD8 T cells (TSTEM), CCR7+ PD-1- TIGIT-. The source is a human donor in good health.

By frequency, this clonotype registers medium-sized. The chain combines TRBV5-1 with TRBJ2-7. Germline CDR1 reads SGHRS; CDR2 reads YFSETQ. The CDR3 spans 14 residues. CDR3 residues: CASSTDFLSYEQYF.

The V call is TRBV20-1, the J call TRBJ2-1; the TCRdb call, TRBD2, lacks DNA for checking. This CDR3 region has 17 residues. Germline CDR1 and CDR2: DFQATT and SNEGSKA (reference sequence). CDR3: CSAVRPSGRVVYNEQFF.

By frequency, this clonotype is medium-sized. The chain combines TRBV28 with TRBJ2-1; TCRdb's D gene call, TRBD1, goes unchecked for lack of DNA. Per germline, CDR1 MDHEN and CDR2 SYDVKM. CDR3 length equals 13 residues. CDR3: CASSSIPGGEQFF.

The chain is built from TRBV5-1 and TRBJ2-1. CDR3 length equals 14 residues. Germline-derived CDR1 and CDR2 are SGHRS and YFSETQ. The CDR3 sequence is CASSLTRSYNEQFF.

According to its frequency, this clonotype is medium-sized. The chain links TRBV7-9 to TRBJ1-5. Germline lookup yields CDR1 SEHNR and CDR2 FQNEAQ (reference sequence). CDR3 size: 15 residues. CDR3 region: CASSLDGFGNQPQHF. Based on the CDR3 plus reference TRBV7-9 and TRBJ1-5, the full variable domain is DTGVSQNPRHKITKRGQNVTFRCDPISEHNRLYWYRQTLGQGPEFLTYFQNEAQLEKSRLLSDRFSAERPKGSFSTLEIQRTEQGDSAMYLCASSLDGFGNQPQHFGDGTRLSIL.

V usage is TRBV5-6 and J usage is TRBJ2-4; the D call from TCRdb, TRBD1, cannot be confirmed without DNA. This CDR3 has 13 amino acids. From germline, CDR1 is SGHDT and CDR2 YYEEEE. The CDR3 here is CASSFSGLGIQYF. Full variable domain (remainder filled in from reference TRBV5-6 and TRBJ2-4): DAGVTQSPTHLIKTRGQQVTLRCSPKSGHDTVSWYQQALGQGPQFIFQYYEEEERQRGNFPDRFSGHQFPNYSSELNVNALLLGDSALYLCASSFSGLGIQYFGAGTRLSVL.

The chain employs TRBV4-1 and TRBJ2-2; the TRBD1 assignment by TCRdb is unverifiable without DNA. The CDR3 runs to 13 residues. Germline V gene sequence: CDR1 MGHRA, CDR2 YSYEKL. CDR3 loop: CASSLGQTGELFF.

This clonotype is deemed medium-sized (0.01 to 0.1%) by its frequency. The chain links TRBV7-6 to TRBJ1-1; as DNA is missing, the TRBD1 call by TCRdb cannot be tested. Germline V gene lookup returns CDR1 SGHVS and CDR2 FNYEAQ. This CDR3 has 15 residues. The CDR3 loop is CASSLVTGTNTEAFF.

The chain has TRBV7-9 and TRBJ1-2; TCRdb's D call, TRBD1, is unchecked because there is no DNA. Germline V CDR1 and CDR2: SEHNR, FQNEAQ (reference sequence). The CDR3 runs 14 residues. The CDR3 loop reads CASSLADSAYGYTF. Full variable domain (remainder filled in from reference TRBV7-9 and TRBJ1-2): DTGVSQNPRHKITKRGQNVTFRCDPISEHNRLYWYRQTLGQGPEFLTYFQNEAQLEKSRLLSDRFSAERPKGSFSTLEIQRTEQGDSAMYLCASSLADSAYGYTFGSGTRLTVV.

This chain connects TRBV7-8 to TRBJ2-3; without DNA, the TCRdb call of TRBD1 cannot be checked. The CDR3 sequence is 11 residues long. CDR1 SGHVS and CDR2 FQNEAQ come from the germline V gene. CDR3 amino acids: CATHRKDTQYF. Complete variable domain (other parts from reference TRBV7-8 and TRBJ2-3): GAGVSQSPRYKVAKRGQDVALRCDPISGHVSLFWYQQALGQGPEFLTYFQNEAQLDKSGLPSDRFFAERPEGSVSTLKIQRTQQEDSAVYLCATHRKDTQYFGPGTRLTVL.

The chain is built from TRBV11-2 and TRBJ2-1; TCRdb reports TRBD2, a call that lacks DNA to check it against. In germline, CDR1 is SGHAT, CDR2 FQNNGV. This CDR3 region has 16 residues. The CDR3 region is CASSLTSGRSYNEQFF. Variable domain in full (rest from reference TRBV11-2 and TRBJ2-1): EAGVAQSPRYKIIEKRQSVAFWCNPISGHATLYWYQQILGQGPKLLIQFQNNGVVDDSQLPKDRFSAERLKGVDSTLKIQPAKLEDSAVYLCASSLTSGRSYNEQFFGPGTRLTVL.

The rearrangement joins TRBV9 to TRBJ2-7; TCRdb's assignment of TRBD2 cannot be checked, as there is no DNA. Germline V CDR1 and CDR2: SGDLS, YYNGEE. CDR3 size: 15 residues. CDR3 region: CASSAGGLSTYEQYF. The full variable domain, its missing parts supplied by reference TRBV9 and TRBJ2-7, is DSGVTQTPKHLITATGQRVTLRCSPRSGDLSVYWYQQSLDQGLQFLIQYYNGEERAKGNILERFSAQQFPDLHSELNLSSLELGDSALYFCASSAGGLSTYEQYFGPGTRLTVT.

The chain has TRBV7-7 and TRBJ2-1; TCRdb names TRBD2, which stays unverified in the absence of DNA. This CDR3 contains 15 residues. Germline loops: CDR1 SSHAT, CDR2 FNYEAQ (reference sequence). CDR3 in amino acids: CASSSGLAIYNEQFF.

The rearrangement links TRBV2 to TRBJ2-3. Germline V lookup: CDR1 SNHLY, CDR2 FYNNEI. The CDR3 contains 15 residues. The CDR3 loop reads CASSGDGLRTDTQYF. Together with reference TRBV2 and TRBJ2-3, the CDR3 gives the full variable domain: EPEVTQTPSHQVTQMGQEVILRCVPISNHLYFYWYRQILGQKVEFLVSFYNNEISEKSEIFDDQFSVERPDGSNFTLKIRSTKLEDSAMYFCASSGDGLRTDTQYFGPGTRLTVL.

The CDR3 loop is CASSLATRGDTQYF. The chain combines TRBV5-5 with TRBJ2-3; there is no DNA to check the TCRdb D call of TRBD1. CDR3 length equals 14 residues. Germline lookup yields CDR1 SGHKS and CDR2 YYEKEE (reference sequence).

Considering frequency, this clonotype is medium-sized. The CDR3 loop is CASSQAQDSYSTGELFF. The chain links TRBV14 to TRBJ2-2; TCRdb calls TRBD2, which cannot be checked without DNA. CDR1 and CDR2 from the germline V gene are SGHDN and FVKESK. This CDR3 has 17 amino acids.

The chain recombines TRBV7-9 with TRBJ2-1; TCRdb names TRBD1, which stays unverified in the absence of DNA. Germline V lookup: CDR1 SEHNR, CDR2 FQNEAQ (reference sequence). This CDR3 has 17 residues. CDR3 residues: CASSLAPPGHRTTEQFF.